This section outlines one TCR beta chain sequence together with its context. TCRdb recomputed calls from the 5' RACE reads with MiXCR, one row per CDR3 protein. The sample holds 48,000 or so distinct CDR3 sequences, around 14% seen once. The CDR3 runs to 16 residues. V lost 3 bases and J lost 6, with 20 bases in between. CDR1 is LGHNA, CDR2 YNFKEQ, per germline. The sample belongs to a study of early T cells in non-severe SARS-CoV-2 infection. The sequenced sample consisted of whole blood. This chain connects TRBV4-2 to TRBJ1-1; D is uncertain. The TCR sequence derives from an adult who was a healthcare worker with PCR-confirmed SARS-CoV-2 infection or an uninfected control (not recorded which). In DNA, the CDR3 is TGTGCCAGCAGCCACCCGGACCTTGGGTTGGTTTCTGAAGCTTTCTTT. Its protein is CASSHPDLGLVSEAFF.